This T cell receptor (beta chain) was profiled in a study of T cells in women clearing cervical HPV infection. Overall study: Case blood was drawn when the lesion was first found; control blood after infection became undetectable. Study observations and caveats: Associations may precede or follow infection; HPV-specific or memory T cells were not isolated.

As to this clone: Its antigen is as yet unknown.

Prevalent HPV16 infections were excluded; only incident single HPV16 infections included. Assay: immunoSEQ multiplex PCR; the TCRdb copy retains only in-frame clones and omits some. The sample yields about 27,000 clones, of which the top ten take up 11%. The receptor was derived from a woman between 18 and 70 years old with a cervical HPV16 infection that either progressed to CIN3+ or cleared (not recorded which). Sequencing was carried out using blood buffy coat.

The CDR3 loop is CASSSAGGSETQYF. The CDR3 DNA, read in part, is TGTGCCAGCAGCTCGGCGGGGGGCTCGGAGACC. The chain joins TRBV7-6 to TRBJ2-5, with 8 bases fitting TRBD2. The read terminates 3 residues ahead of where the CDR3 ends, so the germline J gene completes it. The CDR3 is 14 amino acids. V lost 4 bases to trimming and J lost 5 bases; unmatched junction nucleotides: 6. Looked up from germline, CDR1 is SGHVS and CDR2 is FNYEAQ. Based on the CDR3 plus reference TRBV7-6 and TRBJ2-5, the full variable domain is GAGVSQSPRYKVTKRGQDVALRCDPISGHVSLYWYRQALGQGPEFLTYFNYEAQQDKSGLPNDRFSAERPEGSISTLTIQRTEQRDSAMYRCASSSAGGSETQYFGPGTRLLVL.